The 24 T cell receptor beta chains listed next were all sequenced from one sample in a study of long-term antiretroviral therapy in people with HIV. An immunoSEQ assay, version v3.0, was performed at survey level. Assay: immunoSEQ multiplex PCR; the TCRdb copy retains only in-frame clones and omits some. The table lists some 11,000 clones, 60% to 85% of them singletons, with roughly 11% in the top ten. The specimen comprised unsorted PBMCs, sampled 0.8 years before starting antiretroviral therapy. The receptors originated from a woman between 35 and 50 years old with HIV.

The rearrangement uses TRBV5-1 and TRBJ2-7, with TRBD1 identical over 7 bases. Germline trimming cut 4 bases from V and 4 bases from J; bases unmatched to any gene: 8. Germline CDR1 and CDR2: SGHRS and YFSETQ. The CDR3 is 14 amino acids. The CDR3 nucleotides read TGCGCCAGCAGCCGGGGACAGATTGTTTACGAGCAGTACTTC. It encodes CASSRGQIVYEQYF.

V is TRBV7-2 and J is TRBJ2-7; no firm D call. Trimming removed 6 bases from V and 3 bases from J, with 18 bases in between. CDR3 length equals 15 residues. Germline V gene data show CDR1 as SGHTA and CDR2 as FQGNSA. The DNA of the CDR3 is TGTGCCAGCAGTTTAAGAGATCTAGTGATCTACGAGCAGTACTTC. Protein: CASSLRDLVIYEQYF.

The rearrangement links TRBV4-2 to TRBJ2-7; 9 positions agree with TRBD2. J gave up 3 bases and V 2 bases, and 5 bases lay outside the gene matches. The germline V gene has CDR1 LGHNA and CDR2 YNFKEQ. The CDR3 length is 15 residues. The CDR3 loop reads CASSQQREVLYEQYF. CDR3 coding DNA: TGTGCCAGCAGCCAACAGCGGGAGGTACTCTACGAGCAGTACTTC.

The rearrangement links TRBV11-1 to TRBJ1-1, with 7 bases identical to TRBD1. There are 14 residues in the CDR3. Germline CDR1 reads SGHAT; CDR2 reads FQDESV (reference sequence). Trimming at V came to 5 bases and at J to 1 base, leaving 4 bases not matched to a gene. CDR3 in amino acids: CASSRGQTNTEAFF. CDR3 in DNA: TGTGCCAGCAGCAGGGGACAGACGAACACTGAAGCTTTCTTT.

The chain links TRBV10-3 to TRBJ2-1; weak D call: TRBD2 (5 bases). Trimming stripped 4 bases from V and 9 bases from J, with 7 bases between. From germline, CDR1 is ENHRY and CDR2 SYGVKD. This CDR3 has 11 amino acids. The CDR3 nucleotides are TGTGCCATCAGTGGCGGGCTTGAGCAGTTCTTC. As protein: CAISGGLEQFF.

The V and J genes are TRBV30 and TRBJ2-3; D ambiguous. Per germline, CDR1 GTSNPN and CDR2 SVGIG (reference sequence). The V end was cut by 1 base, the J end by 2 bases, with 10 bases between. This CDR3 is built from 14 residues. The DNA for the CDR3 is TGTGCCTGGAGTGCGAACCGAGACACAGATACGCAGTATTTT. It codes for CAWSANRDTDTQYF.

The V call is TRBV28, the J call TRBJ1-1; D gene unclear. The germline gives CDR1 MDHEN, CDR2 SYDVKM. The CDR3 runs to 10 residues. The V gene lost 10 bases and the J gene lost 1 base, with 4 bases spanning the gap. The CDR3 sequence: CATRNTEAFF. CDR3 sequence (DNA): TGTGCCACCCGGAACACTGAAGCTTTCTTT.

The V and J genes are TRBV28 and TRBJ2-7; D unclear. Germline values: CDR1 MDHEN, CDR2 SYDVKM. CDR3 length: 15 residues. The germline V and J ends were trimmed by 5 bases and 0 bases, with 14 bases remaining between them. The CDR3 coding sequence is TGTGCCAGCAGTACCCTAACAAGGAACTCCTACGAGCAGTACTTC. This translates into CASSTLTRNSYEQYF. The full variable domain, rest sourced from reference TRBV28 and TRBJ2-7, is DVKVTQSSRYLVKRTGEKVFLECVQDMDHENMFWYRQDPGLGLRLIYFSYDVKMKEKGDIPEGYSVSREKKERFSLILESASTNQTSMYLCASSTLTRNSYEQYFGPGTRLTVT.

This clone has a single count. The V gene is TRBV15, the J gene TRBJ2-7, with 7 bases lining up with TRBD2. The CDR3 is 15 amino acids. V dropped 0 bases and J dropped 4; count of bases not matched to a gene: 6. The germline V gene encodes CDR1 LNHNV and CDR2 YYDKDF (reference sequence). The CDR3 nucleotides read TGTGCCACCAGCAGAGAGTCGGGAGGTGCGTACGAGCAGTACTTC. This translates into CATSRESGGAYEQYF.

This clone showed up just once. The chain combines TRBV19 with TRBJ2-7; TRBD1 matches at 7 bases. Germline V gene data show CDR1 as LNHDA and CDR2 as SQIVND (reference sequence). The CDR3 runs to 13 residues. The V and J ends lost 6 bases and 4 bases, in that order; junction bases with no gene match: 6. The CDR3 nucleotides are TGTGCCAGTAGCGAGAGGACAGGATACGAGCAGTACTTC. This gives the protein CASSERTGYEQYF.

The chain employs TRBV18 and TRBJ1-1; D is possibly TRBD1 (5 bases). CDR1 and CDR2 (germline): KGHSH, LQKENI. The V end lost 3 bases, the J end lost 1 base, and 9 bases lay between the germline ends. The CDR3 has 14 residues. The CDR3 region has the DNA TGTGCCAGCTCACCTAATACAGGGAACACTGAAGCTTTCTTT. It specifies CASSPNTGNTEAFF. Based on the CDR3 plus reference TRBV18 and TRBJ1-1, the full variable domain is NAGVMQNPRHLVRRRGQEARLRCSPMKGHSHVYWYRQLPEEGLKFMVYLQKENIIDESGMPKERFSAEFPKEGPSILRIQQVVRGDSAAYFCASSPNTGNTEAFFGQGTRLTVV.

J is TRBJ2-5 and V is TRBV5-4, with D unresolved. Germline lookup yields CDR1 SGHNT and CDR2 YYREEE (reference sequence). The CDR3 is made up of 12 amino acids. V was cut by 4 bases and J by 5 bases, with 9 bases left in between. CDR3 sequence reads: CASSEDGETQYF. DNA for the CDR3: TGTGCCAGCAGCGAGGACGGGGAGACCCAGTACTTC.

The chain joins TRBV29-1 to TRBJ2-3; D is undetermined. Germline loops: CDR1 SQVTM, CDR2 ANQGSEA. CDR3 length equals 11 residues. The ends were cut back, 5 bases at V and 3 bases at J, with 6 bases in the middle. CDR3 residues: CSVSRTDTQYF. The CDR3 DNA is TGCAGCGTTTCCCGAACAGATACGCAGTATTTT.

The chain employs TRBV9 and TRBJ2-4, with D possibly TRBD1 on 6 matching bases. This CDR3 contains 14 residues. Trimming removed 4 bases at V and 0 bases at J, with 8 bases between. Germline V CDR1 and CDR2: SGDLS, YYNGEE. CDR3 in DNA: TGTGCCAGCAGCCCAGGGGTAGCCAAAAACATTCAGTACTTC. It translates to CASSPGVAKNIQYF.

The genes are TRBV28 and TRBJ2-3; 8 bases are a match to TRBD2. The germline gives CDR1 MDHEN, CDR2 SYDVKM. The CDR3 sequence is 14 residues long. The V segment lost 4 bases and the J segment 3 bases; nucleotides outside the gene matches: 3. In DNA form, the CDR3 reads TGTGCCAGCAGTTCCGGGAGGGGGACAGATACGCAGTATTTT. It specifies CASSSGRGTDTQYF.

The CDR3 DNA is TGTGCCAGCAGCTTAGTCTGGGGCACAGATACGCAGTATTTT. This sequence encodes CASSLVWGTDTQYF. The rearrangement uses TRBV7-9 and TRBJ2-3, with D unclear. This CDR3 is built from 14 residues. The V end was cut by 1 base, the J end by 1 base, with 6 bases between. From germline, CDR1 is SEHNR and CDR2 FQNEAQ (reference sequence). Full variable domain (remainder filled in from reference TRBV7-9 and TRBJ2-3): DTGVSQNPRHKITKRGQNVTFRCDPISEHNRLYWYRQTLGQGPEFLTYFQNEAQLEKSRLLSDRFSAERPKGSFSTLEIQRTEQGDSAMYLCASSLVWGTDTQYFGPGTRLTVL.

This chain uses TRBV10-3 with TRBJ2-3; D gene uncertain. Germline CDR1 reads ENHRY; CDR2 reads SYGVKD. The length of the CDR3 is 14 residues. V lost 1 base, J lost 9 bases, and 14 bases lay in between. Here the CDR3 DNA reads TGTGCCATCAGTGAGTGGGCTAAAGAGGAGACGCAGTATTTT. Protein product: CAISEWAKEETQYF.

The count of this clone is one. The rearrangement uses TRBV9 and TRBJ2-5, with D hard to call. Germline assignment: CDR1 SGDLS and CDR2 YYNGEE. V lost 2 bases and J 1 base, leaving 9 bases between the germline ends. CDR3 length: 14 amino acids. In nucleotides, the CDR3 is TGTGCCAGCAGCGTCGACACCCTCCAAGAGACCCAGTACTTC. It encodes CASSVDTLQETQYF.

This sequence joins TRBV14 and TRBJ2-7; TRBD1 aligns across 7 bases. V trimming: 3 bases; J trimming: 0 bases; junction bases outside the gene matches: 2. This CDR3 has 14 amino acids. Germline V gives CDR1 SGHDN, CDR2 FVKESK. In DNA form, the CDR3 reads TGTGCCAGCAGCCAGGACAGGAACTCCTACGAGCAGTACTTC. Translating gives CASSQDRNSYEQYF. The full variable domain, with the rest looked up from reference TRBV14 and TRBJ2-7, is EAGVTQFPSHSVIEKGQTVTLRCDPISGHDNLYWYRRVMGKEIKFLLHFVKESKQDESGMPNNRFLAERTGGTYSTLKVQPAELEDSGVYFCASSQDRNSYEQYFGPGTRLTVT.

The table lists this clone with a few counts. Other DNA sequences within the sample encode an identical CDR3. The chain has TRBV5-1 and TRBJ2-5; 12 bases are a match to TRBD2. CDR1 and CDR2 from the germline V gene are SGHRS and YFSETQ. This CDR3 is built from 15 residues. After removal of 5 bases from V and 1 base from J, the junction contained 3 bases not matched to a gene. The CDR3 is CASRLAGGAQETQYF. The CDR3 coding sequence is TGCGCCAGCAGACTAGCGGGAGGAGCCCAAGAGACCCAGTACTTC. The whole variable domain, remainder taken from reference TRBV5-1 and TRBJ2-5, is KAGVTQTPRYLIKTRGQQVTLSCSPISGHRSVSWYQQTPGQGLQFLFEYFSETQRNKGNFPGRFSGRQFSNSRSEMNVSTLELGDSALYLCASRLAGGAQETQYFGPGTRLLVL.

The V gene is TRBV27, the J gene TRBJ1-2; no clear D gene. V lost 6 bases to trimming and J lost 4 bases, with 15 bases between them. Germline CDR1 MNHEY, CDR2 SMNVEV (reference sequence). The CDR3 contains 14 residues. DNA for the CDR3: TGTGCCAGCAGCAGACCGTACCCCCCCTATGGCTACACCTTC. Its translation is CASSRPYPPYGYTF.

CDR3 in amino acids: CASSPQGASTEAFF. DNA for the CDR3: TGCGCCAGCAGCCCACAGGGGGCTAGCACTGAAGCTTTCTTT. The rearrangement joins TRBV5-1 to TRBJ1-1; TRBD1 agrees at 9 bases. Germline assignment: CDR1 SGHRS and CDR2 YFSETQ. The CDR3 runs to 14 residues. V lost 4 bases to trimming and J lost 4 bases; unmatched junction nucleotides: 5.

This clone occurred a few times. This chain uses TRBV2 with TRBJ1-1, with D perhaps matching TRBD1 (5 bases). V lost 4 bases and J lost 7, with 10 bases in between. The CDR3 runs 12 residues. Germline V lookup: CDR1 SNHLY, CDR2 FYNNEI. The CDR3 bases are TGTGCCAGCAGTGTTGGGGACCTTGAAGCTTTCTTT. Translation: CASSVGDLEAFF.

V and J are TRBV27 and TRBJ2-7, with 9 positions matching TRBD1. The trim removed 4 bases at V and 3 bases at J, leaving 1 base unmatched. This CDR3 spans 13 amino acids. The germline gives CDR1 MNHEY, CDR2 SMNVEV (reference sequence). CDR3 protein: CASSWGQGYEQYF. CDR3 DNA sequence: TGTGCCAGCAGTTGGGGACAGGGCTACGAGCAGTACTTC.